The 17 T cell receptor beta chains presented below share a single source sample, sequenced in a study of blood T cell repertoires in COVID-19. Data came from immunoSEQ multiplex PCR; TCRdb stores just in-frame clones and leaves some out. The table lists just over 150,000 clones, over 80% of them singletons. Sequencing used peripheral blood. The receptors come from a man aged 25-45 years with COVID-19, enrolled during active disease.

The chain joins TRBV7-3 to TRBJ1-2; no firm D call. There are 13 residues in the CDR3. With 2 bases removed from V and 4 bases from J, the gap between germline ends came to 8 bases. Per germline, CDR1 SGHTA and CDR2 FQGTGA. This CDR3 reads CASSLDNFYGYTF. The CDR3 DNA reads TGTGCCAGCAGCTTAGACAATTTCTATGGCTACACCTTC.

The chain employs TRBV19 and TRBJ1-2; D is undetermined. V gave up 5 bases and J gave up 6 bases, with 19 bases separating them. Germline CDR1 LNHDA, CDR2 SQIVND (reference sequence). The CDR3 contains 15 residues. Here the CDR3 DNA reads TGTGCCAGTAGTGTCATTGATTCGGGGAGCAATGGCTACACCTTC. Its translation: CASSVIDSGSNGYTF.

This sequence joins TRBV13 and TRBJ1-1; D remains ambiguous. Trimming left V 5 bases short and J 4 bases short, with 11 bases between. This CDR3 spans 13 amino acids. CDR1 is PRHDT and CDR2 is FYEKMQ in the germline V gene (reference sequence). The CDR3 nucleotides read TGTGCCAGCAGCGCCGTCCGCGTCACTGAAGCTTTCTTT. This codes for CASSAVRVTEAFF.

The rearrangement joins TRBV19 to TRBJ2-7; D call uncertain. Trimming shortened V by 3 bases and J by 5 bases, and 14 bases separated the two germline ends. Per the germline V gene, CDR1 is LNHDA and CDR2 is SQIVND (reference sequence). The CDR3 is made up of 14 amino acids. The CDR3 loop is CASSIGSVVDEQYF. In DNA form, the CDR3 reads TGTGCCAGTAGTATCGGGTCGGTAGTGGACGAGCAGTACTTC.

This chain joins TRBV7-2 and TRBJ1-2, with TRBD1 as a possible D gene (5 bases). CDR3 size: 14 residues. Trimming removed 5 bases at V and 0 bases at J, with 10 bases between. Germline CDR1 reads SGHTA; CDR2 reads FQGNSA. CDR3 coding DNA: TGTGCCAGCAGCCCGTTGACAGCTAACTATGGCTACACCTTC. Residues: CASSPLTANYGYTF.

The chain combines TRBV7-2 with TRBJ1-3; 8 nucleotides agree with TRBD1. Germline V gives CDR1 SGHTA, CDR2 FQGNSA. The CDR3 has 15 amino acids. V shed 4 bases and J 3 bases; nucleotides not matched to a gene: 5. CDR3 residues: CASSSQGALGNTIYF. CDR3 sequence (DNA): TGTGCCAGCAGCTCGCAGGGGGCTCTTGGAAACACCATATATTTT.

The genes are TRBV3-1 (or the pseudogene TRBV3-2) and TRBJ2-1, with a possible D match to TRBD1 (6 bases). Germline V gene data show CDR1 as LGHDT and CDR2 as YNNKEL (reference sequence). V was clipped by 4 bases and J by 6 bases, with 10 bases between them. The CDR3 is 13 residues long. The CDR3 loop reads CASSLAGANEQFF. CDR3 in DNA: TGTGCCAGCAGCCTCGCAGGGGCCAATGAGCAGTTCTTC.

The rearrangement uses TRBV5-6 and TRBJ2-1, with TRBD2 matching over 10 bases. The CDR3 loop spans 16 amino acids. CDR1 and CDR2 (germline): SGHDT, YYEEEE. The ends lost 1 base at V and 5 bases at J; junction bases unmatched: 6. CDR3 in DNA: TGTGCCAGCAGCTTGCCTAGCGGGAGAGCTAACAATGAGCAGTTCTTC. Amino acids: CASSLPSGRANNEQFF.

This rearrangement joins TRBV27 to TRBJ2-5, with D possibly TRBD2 on 6 matching bases. The CDR3 is made up of 14 amino acids. Germline V gene sequence: CDR1 MNHEY, CDR2 SMNVEV (reference sequence). V lost 5 bases and J 2 bases, leaving 12 bases between the germline ends. The CDR3 DNA follows: TGTGCCAGCAGTCACCGGGACTGGCAAGAGACCCAGTACTTC. Protein sequence: CASSHRDWQETQYF.

The chain uses TRBV27 and TRBJ1-6; D not resolved. V lost 7 bases, J lost 6 bases, and 10 bases lay in between. Germline values: CDR1 MNHEY, CDR2 SMNVEV (reference sequence). This CDR3 comprises 13 residues. CDR3 nucleotides: TGTGCCAGCATGCGGCACGGTAATTCACCCCTCCACTTT. Residues: CASMRHGNSPLHF.

The J gene is TRBJ1-1, the V gene TRBV2, with D possibly being TRBD1 (5 bases). The CDR3 is 16 amino acids. Looked up from germline, CDR1 is SNHLY and CDR2 is FYNNEI. V was clipped by 5 bases and J by 1 base, with 17 bases between them. The CDR3 region is CASSSLVRGGNTEAFF. DNA of the CDR3: TGTGCCAGCAGTTCTCTGGTGAGGGGAGGGAACACTGAAGCTTTCTTT. The full variable domain, rest sourced from reference TRBV2 and TRBJ1-1, is EPEVTQTPSHQVTQMGQEVILRCVPISNHLYFYWYRQILGQKVEFLVSFYNNEISEKSEIFDDQFSVERPDGSNFTLKIRSTKLEDSAMYFCASSSLVRGGNTEAFFGQGTRLTVV.

This sequence joins TRBV5-1 and TRBJ1-2; D possibly corresponds to TRBD1 (6 bases). Germline-derived CDR1 and CDR2 are SGHRS and YFSETQ. This CDR3 region has 15 residues. V dropped 4 bases and J dropped 2 bases, with 15 bases sitting between them. CDR3 residues: CASSPLRGGNYGYTF. The CDR3 region has the DNA TGCGCCAGCAGCCCCCTTCGGGGGGGCAACTATGGCTACACCTTC.

This chain joins TRBV4-2 and TRBJ2-1, with 10 bases lining up with TRBD2. Trimming took 4 bases from V and 7 from J; bases not matched to a gene: 16. The CDR3 has 18 amino acids. Germline V gives CDR1 LGHNA, CDR2 YNFKEQ. CDR3 coding DNA: TGTGCCAGCAGCCCCATCCTAGCGGGAGTTTTTTCCCTTAATGAGCAGTTCTTC. It is translated as CASSPILAGVFSLNEQFF.

The chain links TRBV7-8 to TRBJ2-7; 9 nucleotides match TRBD2. V was pared by 2 bases and J by 4 bases, with 9 bases of the junction left unmatched. Germline CDR1 and CDR2: SGHVS and FQNEAQ. The CDR3 covers 16 residues. The CDR3 coding sequence is TGTGCCAGCAGCTTACGGGGTAGCGGGGGATTGTACGAGCAGTACTTC. Encoded protein: CASSLRGSGGLYEQYF.

The chain joins TRBV5-1 to TRBJ2-3; 16 bases match TRBD2. V was pared by 4 bases and J by 5 bases, with 7 bases of the junction left unmatched. This CDR3 contains 17 residues. Germline V gene sequence: CDR1 SGHRS, CDR2 YFSETQ. The CDR3 DNA reads TGCGCCAGCAGCCCGGGACTAGCGGGAGGGCCGAGAGATACGCAGTATTTT. The encoded protein is CASSPGLAGGPRDTQYF.

CDR3 bases: TGTGCCAGCACACCTTTTGGACTTGATAATTCACCCCTCCACTTT. It is translated as CASTPFGLDNSPLHF. The V call is TRBV27, the J call TRBJ1-6; D is ambiguous. V dropped 7 bases and J dropped 5 bases, with 15 bases sitting between them. Germline CDR1 and CDR2: MNHEY and SMNVEV (reference sequence). The CDR3 consists of 15 residues.

This clone was observed once. The chain employs TRBV19 and TRBJ2-1, with unresolved D. Germline CDR1 is LNHDA and CDR2 is SQIVND (reference sequence). V was pared by 6 bases and J by 0 bases, with 9 bases between. The CDR3 length is 14 residues. CDR3 in amino acids: CASSGWSSYNEQFF. The CDR3 DNA sequence: TGTGCCAGTAGCGGGTGGAGCTCCTACAATGAGCAGTTCTTC. The whole variable domain, remainder taken from reference TRBV19 and TRBJ2-1, is DGGITQSPKYLFRKEGQNVTLSCEQNLNHDAMYWYRQDPGQGLRLIYYSQIVNDFQKGDIAEGYSVSREKKESFPLTVTSAQKNPTAFYLCASSGWSSYNEQFFGPGTRLTVL.